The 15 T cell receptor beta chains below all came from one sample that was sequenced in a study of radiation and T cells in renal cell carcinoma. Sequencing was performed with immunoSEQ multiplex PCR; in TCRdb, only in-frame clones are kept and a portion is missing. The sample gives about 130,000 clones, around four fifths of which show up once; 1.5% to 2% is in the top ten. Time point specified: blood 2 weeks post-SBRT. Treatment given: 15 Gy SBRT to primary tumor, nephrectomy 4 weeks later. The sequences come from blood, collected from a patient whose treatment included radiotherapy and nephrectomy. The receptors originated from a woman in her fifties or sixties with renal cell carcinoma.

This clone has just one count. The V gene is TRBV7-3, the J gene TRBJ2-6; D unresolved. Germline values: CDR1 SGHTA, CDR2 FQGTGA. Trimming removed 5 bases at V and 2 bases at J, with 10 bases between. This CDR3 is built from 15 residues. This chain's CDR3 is CASSINPPGANVLTF. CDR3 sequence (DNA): TGTGCCAGCAGCATTAATCCTCCTGGGGCCAACGTCCTGACTTTC.

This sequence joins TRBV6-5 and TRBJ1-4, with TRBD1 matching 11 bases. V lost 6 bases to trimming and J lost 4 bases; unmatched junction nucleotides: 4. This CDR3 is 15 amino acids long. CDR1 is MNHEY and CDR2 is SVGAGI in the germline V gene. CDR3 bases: TGTGCCAGCAGGGGACAGGGGGAGATTAATGAAAAACTGTTTTTT. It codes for CASRGQGEINEKLFF.

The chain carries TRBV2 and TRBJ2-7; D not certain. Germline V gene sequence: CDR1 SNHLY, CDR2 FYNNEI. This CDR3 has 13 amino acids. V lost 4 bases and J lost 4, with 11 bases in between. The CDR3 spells CASSGWLGYEQYF. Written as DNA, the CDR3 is TGTGCCAGCAGTGGCTGGTTAGGGTACGAGCAGTACTTC.

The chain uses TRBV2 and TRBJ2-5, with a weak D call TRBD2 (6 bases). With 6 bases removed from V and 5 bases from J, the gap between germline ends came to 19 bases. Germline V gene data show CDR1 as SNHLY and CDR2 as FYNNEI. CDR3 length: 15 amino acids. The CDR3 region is CASRLGTGEWETQYF. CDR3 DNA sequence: TGTGCCAGCAGACTAGGGACGGGGGAATGGGAGACCCAGTACTTC. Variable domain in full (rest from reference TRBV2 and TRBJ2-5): EPEVTQTPSHQVTQMGQEVILRCVPISNHLYFYWYRQILGQKVEFLVSFYNNEISEKSEIFDDQFSVERPDGSNFTLKIRSTKLEDSAMYFCASRLGTGEWETQYFGPGTRLLVL.

The CDR3 nucleotides read TGCGCCAGCAGCCCCGACAGATACGAGCAGTACTTC. It specifies CASSPDRYEQYF. This chain uses TRBV4-1 with TRBJ2-7, with a weak D call TRBD1 (5 bases). V was pared by 4 bases and J by 4 bases, with 8 bases between. The CDR3 is made up of 12 amino acids. Germline CDR1 MGHRA, CDR2 YSYEKL.

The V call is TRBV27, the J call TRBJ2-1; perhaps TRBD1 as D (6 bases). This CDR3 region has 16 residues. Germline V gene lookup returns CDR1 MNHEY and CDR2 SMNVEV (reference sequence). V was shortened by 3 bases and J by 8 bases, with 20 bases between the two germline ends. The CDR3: CASSLRWTAVLDEQFF. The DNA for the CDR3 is TGTGCCAGCAGTTTGAGGTGGACAGCTGTACTCGATGAGCAGTTCTTC.

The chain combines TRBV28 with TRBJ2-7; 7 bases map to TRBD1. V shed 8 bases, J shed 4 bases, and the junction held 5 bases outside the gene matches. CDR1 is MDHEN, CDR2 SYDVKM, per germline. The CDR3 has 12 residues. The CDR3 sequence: CASRDRTYEQYF. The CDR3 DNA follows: TGTGCCAGCCGGGACAGAACATACGAGCAGTACTTC.

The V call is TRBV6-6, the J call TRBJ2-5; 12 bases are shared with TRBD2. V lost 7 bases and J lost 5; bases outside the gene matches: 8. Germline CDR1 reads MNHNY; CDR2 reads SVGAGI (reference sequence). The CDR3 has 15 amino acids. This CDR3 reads CASTFGTSGWETQYF. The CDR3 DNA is TGTGCCAGCACGTTCGGGACTAGCGGGTGGGAGACCCAGTACTTC.

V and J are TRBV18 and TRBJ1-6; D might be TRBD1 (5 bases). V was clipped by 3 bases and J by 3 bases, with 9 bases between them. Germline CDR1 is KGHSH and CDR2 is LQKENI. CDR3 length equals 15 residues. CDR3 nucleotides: TGTGCCAGCTCACCCCTGGGGGTCTATAATTCACCCCTCCACTTT. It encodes CASSPLGVYNSPLHF.

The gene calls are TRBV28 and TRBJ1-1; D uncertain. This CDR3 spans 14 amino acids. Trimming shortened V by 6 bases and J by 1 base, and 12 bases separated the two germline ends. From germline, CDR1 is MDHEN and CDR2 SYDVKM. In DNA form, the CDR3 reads TGTGCCAGCAGCCCCAGCCAATCGAACACTGAAGCTTTCTTT. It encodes CASSPSQSNTEAFF. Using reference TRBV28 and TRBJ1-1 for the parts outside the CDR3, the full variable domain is DVKVTQSSRYLVKRTGEKVFLECVQDMDHENMFWYRQDPGLGLRLIYFSYDVKMKEKGDIPEGYSVSREKKERFSLILESASTNQTSMYLCASSPSQSNTEAFFGQGTRLTVV.

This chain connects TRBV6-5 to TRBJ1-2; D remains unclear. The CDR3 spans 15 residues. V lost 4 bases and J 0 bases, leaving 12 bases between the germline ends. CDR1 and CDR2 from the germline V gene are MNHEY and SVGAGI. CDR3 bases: TGTGCCAGCAGTTTAAGTCCGTTAGCTAACTATGGCTACACCTTC. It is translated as CASSLSPLANYGYTF.

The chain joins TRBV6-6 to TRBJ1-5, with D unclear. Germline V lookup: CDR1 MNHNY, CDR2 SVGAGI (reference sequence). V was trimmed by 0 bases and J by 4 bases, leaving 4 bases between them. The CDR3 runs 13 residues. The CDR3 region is CASSYSLNQPQHF. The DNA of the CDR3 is TGTGCCAGCAGTTACTCGTTGAATCAGCCCCAGCATTTT.

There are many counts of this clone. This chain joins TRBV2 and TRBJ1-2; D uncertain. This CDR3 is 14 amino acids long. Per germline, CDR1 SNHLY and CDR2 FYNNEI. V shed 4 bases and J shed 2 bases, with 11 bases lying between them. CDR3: CASSGRVYNYGYTF. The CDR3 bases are TGTGCCAGCAGTGGAAGGGTATACAACTATGGCTACACCTTC.

CDR3 protein: CASSDSRAGTTDTQYF. CDR3 in DNA: TGCGCCAGCAGTGATTCCAGGGCGGGGACCACAGATACGCAGTATTTT. This chain joins TRBV10-1 and TRBJ2-3; tentative D call: TRBD2 (6 bases). From germline, CDR1 is WNHNN and CDR2 SYGVQD (reference sequence). V lost 3 bases, J lost 2 bases, and 15 bases lay in between. The CDR3 loop spans 16 amino acids.

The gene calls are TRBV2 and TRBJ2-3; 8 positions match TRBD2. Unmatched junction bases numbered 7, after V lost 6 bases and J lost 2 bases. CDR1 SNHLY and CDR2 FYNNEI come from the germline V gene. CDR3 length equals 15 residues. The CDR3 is CASRLAESSTDTQYF. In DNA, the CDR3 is TGTGCCAGCAGACTAGCGGAATCGTCCACAGATACGCAGTATTTT.